The 25 T cell receptor beta chains presented below share a single source sample, sequenced in a study of blood T cell repertoires in COVID-19. This table comes from immunoSEQ multiplex PCR, and its TCRdb copy is limited to in-frame clones, with some not included. This sample has under 90,000 clones, with approximately 80% found just once. The sequencing input was peripheral blood. Receptor source: a human donor in a cohort sampled during active COVID-19.

The chain carries TRBV12-3 or TRBV12-4 and TRBJ2-1; D gene unclear. CDR3 length: 13 amino acids. Trimming took 7 bases from V and 0 from J, leaving 7 bases between them. CDR3: CASTRSSYNEQFF. CDR3 nucleotide sequence: TGTGCCAGCACGAGGAGCTCCTACAATGAGCAGTTCTTC.

The chain uses TRBV7-3 and TRBJ2-5; the match to TRBD1 covers 10 bases. This CDR3 is 13 amino acids long. V shed 6 bases, J shed 4 bases, and the junction held 2 bases outside the gene matches. CDR1 is SGHTA and CDR2 is FQGTGA in the germline V gene. The CDR3: CASSWDRGETQYF. DNA for the CDR3: TGTGCCAGCAGTTGGGACAGGGGAGAGACCCAGTACTTC.

The J gene is TRBJ1-1, the V gene TRBV5-6, with TRBD1 matching 7 bases. The CDR3 is made up of 17 amino acids. Germline assignment: CDR1 SGHDT and CDR2 YYEEEE. The J segment lost 1 base and the V segment lost 0 bases, leaving 9 bases of the junction unmatched. The CDR3 coding sequence is TGTGCCAGCAGCTTGGAATGGGTTGACAGGGCGAACACTGAAGCTTTCTTT. Its protein product is CASSLEWVDRANTEAFF.

This sequence joins TRBV18 and TRBJ2-3; TRBD1 is a possible D gene (6 bases). CDR3 length: 14 residues. V was cut by 4 bases and J by 3 bases, with 11 bases left in between. CDR1 and CDR2 from the germline V gene are KGHSH and LQKENI. CDR3 in amino acids: CASSRGGRTDTQYF. The CDR3 coding sequence is TGTGCCAGCTCACGTGGGGGCCGAACAGATACGCAGTATTTT.

The rearrangement links TRBV5-1 to TRBJ2-5, with a possible D match to TRBD2 (6 bases). Germline V gives CDR1 SGHRS, CDR2 YFSETQ. The CDR3 totals 16 residues. Trimming took 2 bases from V and 2 from J, leaving 16 bases between them. CDR3 nucleotides: TGCGCCAGCAGCTTTGGGACCGGGGCGGGGCAAGAGACCCAGTACTTC. Translated: CASSFGTGAGQETQYF.

The chain combines TRBV19 with TRBJ2-7; 9 bases map to TRBD1. CDR1 and CDR2 (germline): LNHDA, SQIVND (reference sequence). V shed 4 bases, J shed 4 bases, and the junction held 5 bases outside the gene matches. This CDR3 region has 14 residues. CDR3 in amino acids: CASSRGQGAYEQYF. The DNA for the CDR3 is TGTGCCAGTAGTAGGGGACAGGGCGCATACGAGCAGTACTTC. Together with reference TRBV19 and TRBJ2-7, the CDR3 gives the full variable domain: DGGITQSPKYLFRKEGQNVTLSCEQNLNHDAMYWYRQDPGQGLRLIYYSQIVNDFQKGDIAEGYSVSREKKESFPLTVTSAQKNPTAFYLCASSRGQGAYEQYFGPGTRLTVT.

This clone appeared a few times. The chain combines TRBV5-1 with TRBJ1-6; maybe TRBD1 (6 bases). The germline V gene encodes CDR1 SGHRS and CDR2 YFSETQ. V was clipped by 2 bases and J by 6 bases, with 12 bases between them. The CDR3 runs 15 residues. CDR3 in amino acids: CASSFPDRPNSPLHF. The CDR3 bases are TGCGCCAGCAGCTTCCCGGACAGACCTAATTCACCCCTCCACTTT. The entire variable domain, with the rest obtained from reference TRBV5-1 and TRBJ1-6, is as follows: KAGVTQTPRYLIKTRGQQVTLSCSPISGHRSVSWYQQTPGQGLQFLFEYFSETQRNKGNFPGRFSGRQFSNSRSEMNVSTLELGDSALYLCASSFPDRPNSPLHFGNGTRLTVT.

This clone was counted a single time. The chain carries TRBV7-9 and TRBJ1-5, with 10 bases lining up with TRBD1. Germline CDR1 SEHNR, CDR2 FQNEAQ (reference sequence). The CDR3 has 16 amino acids. The junction had 6 bases not matched to a gene; V was cut back by 5 bases and J by 2 bases. In nucleotides, the CDR3 is TGTGCCAGCAGCCCGACAGGGGGCGATGGCAATCAGCCCCAGCATTTT. It is translated as CASSPTGGDGNQPQHF.

V is TRBV5-1 and J is TRBJ1-4, with D possibly TRBD1 on 6 matching bases. Trimming pared 5 bases from V and 5 bases from J, leaving 13 bases between. Germline assignment: CDR1 SGHRS and CDR2 YFSETQ. This CDR3 has 14 residues. CDR3 bases: TGCGCCAGCAGTTCACGACAGGCCAATGAAAAACTGTTTTTT. Protein: CASSSRQANEKLFF. The full variable domain, its missing parts supplied by reference TRBV5-1 and TRBJ1-4, is KAGVTQTPRYLIKTRGQQVTLSCSPISGHRSVSWYQQTPGQGLQFLFEYFSETQRNKGNFPGRFSGRQFSNSRSEMNVSTLELGDSALYLCASSSRQANEKLFFGSGTQLSVL.

The genes are TRBV2 and TRBJ2-1, with 13 bases matching TRBD2. In germline, CDR1 is SNHLY, CDR2 FYNNEI. The length of the CDR3 is 15 residues. The V segment lost 3 bases and the J segment 9 bases; nucleotides outside the gene matches: 5. CDR3 in amino acids: CASSETSGRQGEQFF. CDR3 bases: TGTGCCAGCAGTGAGACTAGCGGGAGGCAGGGTGAGCAGTTCTTC. The full variable domain, rest sourced from reference TRBV2 and TRBJ2-1, is EPEVTQTPSHQVTQMGQEVILRCVPISNHLYFYWYRQILGQKVEFLVSFYNNEISEKSEIFDDQFSVERPDGSNFTLKIRSTKLEDSAMYFCASSETSGRQGEQFFGPGTRLTVL.

The chain is built from TRBV9 and TRBJ2-1; 7 bases line up with TRBD2. Germline values: CDR1 SGDLS, CDR2 YYNGEE. The V gene end was trimmed by 2 bases and the J gene end by 6 bases; junction bases not matched to a gene: 8. The CDR3 totals 15 residues. CDR3 nucleotides: TGTGCCAGCAGCGTTGGCGGGAGAATCGGCAATGAGCAGTTCTTC. Translating it yields CASSVGGRIGNEQFF.

The chain joins TRBV28 to TRBJ2-1; TRBD2 aligns across 10 bases. The CDR3 contains 19 residues. Germline CDR1 MDHEN, CDR2 SYDVKM. The V segment lost 1 base and the J segment 0 bases; nucleotides outside the gene matches: 9. CDR3 sequence (DNA): TGTGCCAGCAGTTTATCAGAACTAGCGGGATCCAGCTCCTACAATGAGCAGTTCTTC. As protein: CASSLSELAGSSSYNEQFF.

To note about this clone: No DNA is shown, since the ends of the CDR3 on it are uncertain; the CDR3 is the one TCRdb lists. This chain connects TRBV21-1 to TRBJ2-7; TRBD1, the D gene given by the table, was not confirmed from the DNA. TRBV21-1 is a pseudogene locus. The CDR3 contains 18 residues when both ends are counted. CDR3 residues: CASSKSKGWGTGSYEQYV.

This CDR3 reads CASSSGRKGSYNEQFF. The CDR3 coding sequence is TGCGCCAGCAGTAGCGGGAGAAAGGGTTCCTACAATGAGCAGTTCTTC. The gene calls are TRBV5-1 and TRBJ2-1; 9 bases line up with TRBD2. The CDR3 is 16 amino acids. Trimming at V came to 5 bases and at J to 1 base, leaving 7 bases not matched to a gene. CDR1 is SGHRS and CDR2 is YFSETQ in the germline V gene.

This chain links TRBV2 with TRBJ2-7, with D perhaps TRBD1 (9 bases). The CDR3 is 14 amino acids. The V gene's germline CDR1 is SNHLY and CDR2 FYNNEI. With 6 bases removed from V and 5 bases from J, the gap between germline ends came to 17 bases. Here the CDR3 reads CASRRGDRAHEQYF. The CDR3 DNA follows: TGTGCCAGCAGGCGGGGGGACAGGGCCCACGAGCAGTACTTC. The full variable domain, completed using reference TRBV2 and TRBJ2-7, is EPEVTQTPSHQVTQMGQEVILRCVPISNHLYFYWYRQILGQKVEFLVSFYNNEISEKSEIFDDQFSVERPDGSNFTLKIRSTKLEDSAMYFCASRRGDRAHEQYFGPGTRLTVT.

This sequence joins TRBV24-1 and TRBJ2-5; 14 nucleotides match TRBD2. The germline V gene encodes CDR1 KGHDR and CDR2 SFDVKD. This CDR3 is 15 amino acids long. The junction had 6 bases not matched to a gene; V was cut back by 9 bases and J by 4 bases. The CDR3 region has the DNA TGTGCCACCGGGGGACTAGCGGGAGCCCGAGAGACCCAGTACTTC. This codes for CATGGLAGARETQYF.

This clone was counted a single time. This chain's CDR3 is CASNETTSTPGEQYV. CDR3 nucleotides: TGTGCCAGCAACGAGACTACTTCCACCCCGGGAGAGCAGTACGTC. V gene TRBV3-1 (or the pseudogene TRBV3-2) combines with J gene TRBJ2-7; tentatively, D is TRBD2 (5 bases). The V end lost 7 bases, the J end lost 7 bases, and 23 bases lay between the germline ends. This CDR3 spans 15 amino acids. Germline V gene lookup returns CDR1 LGHDT and CDR2 YNNKEL (reference sequence).

This clone was detected a few times. Other DNA sequences in the same sample also yield this CDR3. In DNA form, the CDR3 reads TGTGCCAGCTCACCCCAGGGGGACACTGAAGCTTTCTTT. Translating gives CASSPQGDTEAFF. The chain carries TRBV18 and TRBJ1-1; 7 nucleotides align to TRBD1. Looked up from germline, CDR1 is KGHSH and CDR2 is LQKENI. The trim removed 3 bases at V and 3 bases at J, leaving 1 base unmatched. The CDR3 consists of 13 residues.

This chain uses TRBV11-2 with TRBJ1-1; 7 bases align to TRBD1. Germline V CDR1 and CDR2: SGHAT, FQNNGV. The CDR3 sequence is 15 residues long. V was clipped by 2 bases and J by 4 bases; unmatched bases: 7. The CDR3 coding sequence is TGTGCCAGCAGCTTAACCCGGGACAGTGGCACTGAAGCTTTCTTT. Translated: CASSLTRDSGTEAFF.

The rearrangement uses TRBV14 and TRBJ1-5; no clear D. The CDR3 has 18 amino acids. Germline lookup yields CDR1 SGHDN and CDR2 FVKESK. V lost 0 bases and J lost 1, with 16 bases in between. Here the CDR3 reads CASSQDNHFRLSNQPQHF. DNA for the CDR3: TGTGCCAGCAGCCAAGACAACCACTTCAGACTAAGCAATCAGCCCCAGCATTTT.

V and J are TRBV7-9 and TRBJ2-3; maybe TRBD1 (5 bases). V was shortened by 5 bases and J by 2 bases, with 11 bases between the two germline ends. The germline CDR1 and CDR2 sequences are SEHNR and FQNEAQ (reference sequence). The length of the CDR3 is 14 residues. The CDR3 loop is CASSQTDNTDTQYF. The CDR3 DNA reads as TGTGCCAGCAGCCAGACAGACAACACAGATACGCAGTATTTT. Using reference TRBV7-9 and TRBJ2-3 for the parts outside the CDR3, the full variable domain is DTGVSQNPRHKITKRGQNVTFRCDPISEHNRLYWYRQTLGQGPEFLTYFQNEAQLEKSRLLSDRFSAERPKGSFSTLEIQRTEQGDSAMYLCASSQTDNTDTQYFGPGTRLTVL.

The rearrangement joins TRBV27 to TRBJ1-5, with D uncertain. The CDR3 totals 13 residues. Trimming removed 2 bases from V and 7 bases from J, with 9 bases in between. Germline lookup yields CDR1 MNHEY and CDR2 SMNVEV (reference sequence). The CDR3 DNA is TGTGCCAGCAGTTTAAAGCCCCGGCAGCCCCAGCATTTT. Its protein product is CASSLKPRQPQHF.

This clone was found a few times. The CDR3 coding sequence is TGTGCCAGCAGCTCTAGCGGGGGGGTTTCCTACGAGCAGTACTTC. This gives the protein CASSSSGGVSYEQYF. The rearrangement links TRBV11-2 to TRBJ2-7, with 12 bases lining up with TRBD2. CDR1 SGHAT and CDR2 FQNNGV come from the germline V gene. J lost 1 base, V lost 4 bases, and 2 bases had no gene match. This CDR3 contains 15 residues. Combining the CDR3 with reference TRBV11-2 and TRBJ2-7 gives the whole variable domain EAGVAQSPRYKIIEKRQSVAFWCNPISGHATLYWYQQILGQGPKLLIQFQNNGVVDDSQLPKDRFSAERLKGVDSTLKIQPAKLEDSAVYLCASSSSGGVSYEQYFGPGTRLTVT.

This clone was observed once. This sequence joins TRBV18 and TRBJ2-1; D gene uncertain. The CDR3 contains 15 residues. V was trimmed by 6 bases and J by 0 bases, leaving 12 bases between them. CDR1 is KGHSH, CDR2 LQKENI, per germline. CDR3 sequence: CASSPRPGSYNEQFF. The CDR3 DNA reads TGTGCCAGCTCTCCCAGACCAGGCTCCTACAATGAGCAGTTCTTC.

The chain has TRBV5-1 and TRBJ1-1; the match to TRBD1 covers 10 bases. Unmatched junction bases numbered 15, after V lost 4 bases and J lost 3 bases. The CDR3 has 18 residues. Per the germline V gene, CDR1 is SGHRS and CDR2 is YFSETQ. The CDR3 nucleotides read TGCGCCAGCAGCCTTGGTTTTGACAGGGGGCGCTTGGACACTGAAGCTTTCTTT. Translation gives CASSLGFDRGRLDTEAFF.